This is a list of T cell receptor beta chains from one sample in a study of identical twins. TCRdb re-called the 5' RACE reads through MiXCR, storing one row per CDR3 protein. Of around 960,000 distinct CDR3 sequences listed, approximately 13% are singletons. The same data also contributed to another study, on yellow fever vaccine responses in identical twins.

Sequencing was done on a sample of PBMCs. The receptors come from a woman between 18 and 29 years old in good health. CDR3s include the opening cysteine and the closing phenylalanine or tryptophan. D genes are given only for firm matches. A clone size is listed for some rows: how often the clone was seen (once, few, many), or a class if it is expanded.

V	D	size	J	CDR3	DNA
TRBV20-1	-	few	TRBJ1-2	CSAAPSGAGYGYTF	TGCAGTGCCGCACCATCAGGGGCCGGGTATGGCTACACCTTC
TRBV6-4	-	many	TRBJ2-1	CASSDSGGANEQFF	TGTGCCAGCAGTGACTCAGGGGGTGCCAATGAGCAGTTCTTC
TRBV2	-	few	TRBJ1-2	CASSVVPLEGYTF	TGTGCCAGCAGTGTGGTGCCCCTCGAGGGCTACACCTTC
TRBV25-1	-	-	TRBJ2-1	CASSTLTGRGNNEQFF	TGTGCCAGCAGTACCCTGACAGGGAGGGGGAACAATGAGCAGTTCTTC
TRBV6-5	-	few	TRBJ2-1	CASSYLAGVPYNEQFF	TGTGCCAGCAGTTACCTCGCGGGTGTCCCCTACAATGAGCAGTTCTTC
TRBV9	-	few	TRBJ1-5	CASSSWESNQPQHF	TGTGCCAGCAGCTCATGGGAAAGCAATCAGCCCCAGCATTTT
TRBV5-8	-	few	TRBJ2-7	CASSLRGSWYEQYF	TGTGCCAGCAGCTTGAGAGGGAGTTGGTACGAGCAGTACTTC
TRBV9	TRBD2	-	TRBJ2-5	CASSAGLAGGPGETQYF	TGTGCCAGCAGCGCCGGACTAGCGGGAGGGCCAGGAGAGACCCAGTACTTC
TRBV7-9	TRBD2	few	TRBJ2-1	CASSTPSGRAYNEQFF	TGTGCCAGCAGCACACCTAGCGGGAGAGCCTACAATGAGCAGTTCTTC
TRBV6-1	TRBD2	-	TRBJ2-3	CASRPLAGFTDTQYF	TGTGCCAGCAGACCACTAGCGGGGTTCACAGATACGCAGTATTTT
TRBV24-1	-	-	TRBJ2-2	CATSDTQHSDNTGELFF	TGTGCCACCAGTGATACCCAGCACTCTGATAACACCGGGGAGCTGTTTTTT
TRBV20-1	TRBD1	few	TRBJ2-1	CSARSPLPWDRVYNEQFF	TGCAGTGCTAGAAGTCCCCTCCCCTGGGACAGGGTCTACAATGAGCAGTTCTTC
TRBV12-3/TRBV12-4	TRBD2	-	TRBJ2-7	CASSPHRTSGNSYEQYF	TGTGCCAGCAGTCCCCACCGGACTAGCGGAAACTCCTACGAGCAGTACTTC
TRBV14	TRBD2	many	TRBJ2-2	CASSFPGLGTGELFF	TGTGCCAGCAGCTTCCCGGGACTAGGGACCGGGGAGCTGTTTTTT
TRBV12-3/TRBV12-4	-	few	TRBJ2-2	CASKSAKNTGELFF	TGTGCCAGCAAATCCGCAAAAAACACCGGGGAGCTGTTTTTT
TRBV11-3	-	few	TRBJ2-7	CASSFSDGSYEQYF	TGTGCCAGCAGCTTTTCGGACGGCTCCTACGAGCAGTACTTC
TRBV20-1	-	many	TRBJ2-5	CSARGTILETQYF	TGCAGTGCTAGAGGGACTATTCTGGAGACCCAGTACTTC
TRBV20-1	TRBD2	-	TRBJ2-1	CSARGLAFYNEQFF	TGCAGTGCTAGAGGACTAGCGTTCTACAATGAGCAGTTCTTC
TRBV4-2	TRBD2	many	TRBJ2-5	CASSQDRQLAGRETQYF	TGTGCCAGCAGCCAAGATCGTCAGCTAGCGGGAAGAGAGACCCAGTACTTC
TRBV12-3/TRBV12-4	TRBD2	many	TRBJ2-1	CASSSQRGFANEQFF	TGTGCCAGCAGTTCACAGCGGGGGTTCGCCAATGAGCAGTTCTTC
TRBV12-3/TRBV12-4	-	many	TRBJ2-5	CASRLRASGETQYF	TGTGCCAGCAGACTGAGGGCCTCCGGGGAGACCCAGTACTTC
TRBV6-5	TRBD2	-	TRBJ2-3	CASSYTIGGATYSDTQYF	TGTGCCAGCAGTTACACTATCGGGGGGGCAACTTATTCAGATACGCAGTATTTT
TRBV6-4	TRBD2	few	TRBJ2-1	CASSETGGSSYNEQFF	TGTGCCAGCAGTGAAACTGGCGGGAGCTCCTACAATGAGCAGTTCTTC
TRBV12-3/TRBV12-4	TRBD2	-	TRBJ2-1	CASSFMASGSAANEQFF	TGTGCCAGCAGTTTCATGGCTAGCGGGAGTGCAGCAAATGAGCAGTTCTTC
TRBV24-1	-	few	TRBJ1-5	CATSPGMGGNQPQHF	TGTGCCACCAGCCCAGGAATGGGGGGGAATCAGCCCCAGCATTTT
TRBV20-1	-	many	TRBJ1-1	CSAPPGGEAEAFF	TGCAGTGCTCCCCCCGGTGGTGAGGCTGAAGCTTTCTTT
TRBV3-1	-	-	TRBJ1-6	CASSHSWSSYNSPLHF	TGTGCCAGCAGCCATTCATGGAGCTCCTATAATTCACCCCTCCACTTT
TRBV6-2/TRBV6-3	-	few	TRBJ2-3	CASSHPGGLAKADTQYF	TGTGCCAGCAGCCACCCTGGTGGTTTAGCGAAGGCAGATACGCAGTATTTT
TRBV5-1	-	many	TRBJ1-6	CASSPQYGDRTSPLHF	TGCGCCAGCAGCCCTCAATACGGGGATCGTACCTCACCCCTCCACTTT
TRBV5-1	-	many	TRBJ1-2	CASSLGGFNYGYTF	TGCGCCAGCAGCTTGGGGGGATTCAACTATGGCTACACCTTC
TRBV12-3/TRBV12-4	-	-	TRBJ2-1	CASSLVGATIYNEQFF	TGTGCCAGCAGTTTAGTCGGGGCTACGATCTACAATGAGCAGTTCTTC
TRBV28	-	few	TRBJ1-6	CASGLGDNSPLHF	TGTGCCAGCGGGCTGGGGGATAATTCACCCCTCCACTTT
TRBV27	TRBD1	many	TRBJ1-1	CASSLSRTGSPGTEAFF	TGTGCCAGCAGTTTAAGCCGGACAGGGTCCCCTGGCACTGAAGCTTTCTTT
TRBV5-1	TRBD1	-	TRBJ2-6	CASSGQGQAIGANVLTF	TGCGCCAGCAGCGGACAGGGACAGGCGATTGGGGCCAACGTCCTGACTTTC
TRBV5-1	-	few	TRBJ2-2	CASSSFTAGTGELFF	TGCGCCAGCAGCTCGTTTACCGCGGGCACCGGGGAGCTGTTTTTT
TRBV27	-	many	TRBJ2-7	CASSFSSSKQYF	TGTGCCAGCAGTTTTTCAAGCTCCAAGCAGTACTTC
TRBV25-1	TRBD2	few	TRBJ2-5	CASSPRGEWETQYF	TGTGCCAGCAGTCCTCGGGGGGAGTGGGAGACCCAGTACTTC
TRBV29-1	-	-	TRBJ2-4	CSVVPTFGGVTKNIQYF	TGCAGCGTTGTCCCCACCTTTGGCGGCGTAACCAAAAACATTCAGTACTTC
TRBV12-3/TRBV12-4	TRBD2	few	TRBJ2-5	CASSLGTSGGGETQYF	TGTGCCAGCAGTTTAGGGACTAGCGGGGGCGGGGAGACCCAGTACTTC
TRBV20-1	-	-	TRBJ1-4	CSASSGGPTELFF	TGCAGTGCTAGCTCGGGGGGCCCCACGGAACTGTTTTTT
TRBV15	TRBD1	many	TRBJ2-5	CATSRTGISETQYF	TGTGCCACCAGCAGGACAGGGATATCGGAGACCCAGTACTTC
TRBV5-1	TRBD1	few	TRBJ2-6	CASSFGTASSGANVLTF	TGCGCCAGCAGCTTCGGGACAGCGAGTTCTGGGGCCAACGTCCTGACTTTC
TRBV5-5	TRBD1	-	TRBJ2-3	CASSLEGQYTDTQYF	TGTGCCAGCAGCTTGGAGGGACAGTACACAGATACGCAGTATTTT
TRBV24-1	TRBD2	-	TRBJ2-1	CATSVERDYNEQFF	TGTGCCACCAGTGTGGAGCGGGACTACAATGAGCAGTTCTTC
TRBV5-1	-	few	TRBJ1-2	CASSLTPWGVGYGYTF	TGCGCCAGCAGCTTGACTCCGTGGGGGGTAGGCTATGGCTACACCTTC
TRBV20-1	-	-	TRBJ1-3	CSALQGSGNTIYF	TGCAGTGCTCTACAGGGCTCTGGAAACACCATATATTTT
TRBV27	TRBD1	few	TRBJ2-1	CASIHGTGGYEQFF	TGTGCCAGCATTCACGGGACAGGGGGATATGAGCAGTTCTTC
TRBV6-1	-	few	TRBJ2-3	CASSEAAQGMGTQYF	TGTGCCAGCAGTGAAGCGGCACAGGGAATGGGTACGCAGTATTTT
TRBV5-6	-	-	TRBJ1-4	CASSLGARAPNEKLFF	TGTGCCAGCAGCTTGGGGGCCCGGGCCCCTAATGAAAAACTGTTTTTT
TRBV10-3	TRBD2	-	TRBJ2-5	CASGLARETQYF	TGTGCCAGCGGACTAGCGAGAGAGACCCAGTACTTC
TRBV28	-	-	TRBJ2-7	CASSRTWDEQYF	TGTGCCAGCAGCCGCACGTGGGACGAGCAGTACTTC
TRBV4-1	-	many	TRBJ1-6	CASSQETAQSYNSPLHF	TGCGCCAGCAGCCAAGAAACAGCCCAATCCTATAATTCACCCCTCCACTTT
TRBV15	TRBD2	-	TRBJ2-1	CATSRRLAAGGDEQFF	TGTGCCACCAGCAGACGACTAGCGGCCGGCGGTGATGAGCAGTTCTTC
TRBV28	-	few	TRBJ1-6	CASSFKSPLHF	TGTGCCAGCAGTTTCAAGTCACCCCTCCACTTT
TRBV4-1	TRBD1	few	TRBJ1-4	CASSLGTAEKLFF	TGCGCCAGCAGCCTCGGGACAGCTGAAAAACTGTTTTTT
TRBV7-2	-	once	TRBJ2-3	CASLGAPSTDTQYF	TGTGCCAGCCTCGGCGCTCCTAGCACAGATACGCAGTATTTT
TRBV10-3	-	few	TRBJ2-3	CATSPGRTDTQYF	TGTGCCACCAGTCCGGGCAGGACAGATACGCAGTATTTT
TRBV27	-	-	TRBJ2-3	CASSLGSGGYSTDTQYF	TGTGCCAGCAGTTTGGGCTCCGGAGGCTACAGCACAGATACGCAGTATTTT
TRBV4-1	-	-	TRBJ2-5	CASSQSATETQYF	TGCGCCAGCAGCCAATCAGCGACGGAGACCCAGTACTTC